This T cell receptor beta chain emerged from a study of cytomegalovirus exposure and HLA in healthy donors. Primers for the PCR totalled 60 Vbeta and 13 Jbeta. The protocol was immunoSEQ multiplex PCR, while the TCRdb copy is restricted to in-frame clones and leaves out a portion. This table has approximately 190,000 clones, 77% appearing once. Study-wide findings and caveats: After further analysis at a later stage, roughly 16,000 TCR beta sequences were associated with HLA alleles at 0.05 false discovery rate. Earlier analysis looked at TCR beta V segments, and most were productive about 87% or about 30% of the time. Within a later analysis, the majority of CMV-associated TCR beta chains appeared HLA-restricted. Follow-up analysis later connected one missense variant in DCLRE1C with trimming of TCR beta V- and J-genes.

CDR1 is LNHDA and CDR2 is SQIVND in the germline V gene (reference sequence). V lost 5 bases and J lost 4; bases outside the gene matches: 7. The CDR3 is 14 amino acids. About this clone: Its antigen is as yet unknown.

The receptor was derived from a woman between 25 and 40 years old in good health and CMV-seropositive. Sequencing input: PBMCs. The rearrangement links TRBV19 to TRBJ1-2; 7 positions match TRBD1. CDR3 sequence reads: CASSSQGRSYGYTF. The CDR3, as DNA: TGTGCCAGTAGTTCACAGGGGAGGAGCTATGGCTACACCTTC.